This entry describes one T cell receptor (beta chain). Its target is unknown. The data belong to a study of cytotoxic CD8 clonotypes in ibrutinib-treated CLL. Background on the study: The cohort had about 10 relapsed/refractory and some 16 treatment-naive patients, around 18 IGHV unmutated.

TCRdb's copy holds only in-frame clones and misses some; the assay was immunoSEQ multiplex PCR. Of some 130,000 clones listed, less than 95% were seen once; the top ten hold 10% to 14%. Germline CDR1 is LNHDA and CDR2 is SQIVND (reference sequence). The CDR3 sequence is 16 residues long. Unmatched junction bases numbered 11, after V lost 5 bases and J lost 6 bases. Study-level points and caveats: Clonality rose at ibrutinib response and fell back toward baseline at progression.

This chain connects TRBV19 to TRBJ1-5, with TRBD1 identical over 9 bases. This sequence originates from a human donor with chronic lymphocytic leukemia. Specimen: PBMCs, collected after 12 months of ibrutinib treatment. The CDR3 nucleotides read TGTGCCAGTAGTGAACGAGAGGGACAGGGAGGTCAGCCCCAGCATTTT. It encodes CASSEREGQGGQPQHF.